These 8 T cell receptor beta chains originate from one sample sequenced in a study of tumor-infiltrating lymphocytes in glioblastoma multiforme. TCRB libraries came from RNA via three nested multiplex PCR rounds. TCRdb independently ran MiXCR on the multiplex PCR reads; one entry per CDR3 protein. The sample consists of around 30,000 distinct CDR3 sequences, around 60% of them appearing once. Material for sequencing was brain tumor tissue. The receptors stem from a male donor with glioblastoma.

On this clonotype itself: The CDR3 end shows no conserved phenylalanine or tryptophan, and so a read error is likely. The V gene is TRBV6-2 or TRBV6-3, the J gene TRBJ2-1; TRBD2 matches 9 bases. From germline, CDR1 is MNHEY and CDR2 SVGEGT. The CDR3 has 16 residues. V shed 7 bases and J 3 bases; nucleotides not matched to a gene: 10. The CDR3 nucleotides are TGTGCCAGCACAAGGATATCTAGCGGGGTCTACAATGAGCAGTTCTCC. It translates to CASTRISSGVYNEQFS.

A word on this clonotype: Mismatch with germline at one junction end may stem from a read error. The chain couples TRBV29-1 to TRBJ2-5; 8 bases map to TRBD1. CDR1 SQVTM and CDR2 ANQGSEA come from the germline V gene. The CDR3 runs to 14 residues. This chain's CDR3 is CSIRPGQDGETQYF. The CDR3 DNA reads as TGCAGCATTCGTCCGGGACAGGATGGAGAGACCCAATACTTC.

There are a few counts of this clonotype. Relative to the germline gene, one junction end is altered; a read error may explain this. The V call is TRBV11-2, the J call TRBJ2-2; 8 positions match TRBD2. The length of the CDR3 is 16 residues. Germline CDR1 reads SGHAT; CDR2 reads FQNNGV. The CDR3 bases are TGTGTCAGCAGCTTCCGGCGGGGGGCGGGAACCGGGGAGCTGTTTTTT. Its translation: CVSSFRRGAGTGELFF.

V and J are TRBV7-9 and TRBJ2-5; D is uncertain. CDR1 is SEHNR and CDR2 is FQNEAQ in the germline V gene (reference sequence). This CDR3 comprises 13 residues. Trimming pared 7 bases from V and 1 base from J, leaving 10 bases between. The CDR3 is CASMLGSQETQYF. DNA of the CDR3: TGTGCCAGCATGCTCGGAAGCCAAGAGACCCAGTACTTC.

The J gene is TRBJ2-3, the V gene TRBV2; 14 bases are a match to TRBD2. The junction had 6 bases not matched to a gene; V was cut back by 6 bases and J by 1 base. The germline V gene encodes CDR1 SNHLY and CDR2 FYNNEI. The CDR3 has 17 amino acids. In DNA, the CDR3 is TGTGCCAGCAGCCCGGGACTAGCGGGAGACGGCACAGATACGCAGTATTTT. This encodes CASSPGLAGDGTDTQYF.

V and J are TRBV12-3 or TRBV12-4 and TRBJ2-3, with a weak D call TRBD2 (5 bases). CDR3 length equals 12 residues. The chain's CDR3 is CASGQSTDTQYF. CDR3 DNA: TGTGCAAGCGGCCAGAGCACAGATACGCAGTATTTT.

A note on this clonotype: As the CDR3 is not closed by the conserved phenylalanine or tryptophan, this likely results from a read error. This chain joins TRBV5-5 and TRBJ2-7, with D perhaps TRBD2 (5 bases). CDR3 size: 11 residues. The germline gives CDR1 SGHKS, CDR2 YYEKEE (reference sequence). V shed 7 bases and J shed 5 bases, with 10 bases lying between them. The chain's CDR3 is CASGLLNEQYI. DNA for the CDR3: TGTGCCAGCGGACTGTTAAACGAGCAGTACATC.

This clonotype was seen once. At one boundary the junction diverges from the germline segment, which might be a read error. This CDR3 is CAISEPGQGETFF. CDR3 nucleotides: TGTGCCATCAGTGAGCCAGGGCAGGGTGAAACTTTCTTT. The rearrangement uses TRBV10-3 and TRBJ1-1; D might be TRBD1 (5 bases). This CDR3 contains 13 residues. Germline CDR1 ENHRY, CDR2 SYGVKD.